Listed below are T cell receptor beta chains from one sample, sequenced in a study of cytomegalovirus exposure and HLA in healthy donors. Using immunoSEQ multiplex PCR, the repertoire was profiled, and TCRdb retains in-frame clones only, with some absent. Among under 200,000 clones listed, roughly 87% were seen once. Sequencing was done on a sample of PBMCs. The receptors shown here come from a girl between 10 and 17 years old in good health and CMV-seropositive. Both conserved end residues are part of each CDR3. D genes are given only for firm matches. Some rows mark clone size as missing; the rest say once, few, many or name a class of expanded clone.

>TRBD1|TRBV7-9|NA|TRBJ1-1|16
TGTGCAAGCCGGGATGGGACAGGGGGGCTGGACACTGAAGCTTTCTTT
CASRDGTGGLDTEAFF
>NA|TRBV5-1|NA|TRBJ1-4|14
TGCGCCAGCAGCTTGAACAGTGAGAATGAAAAACTGTTTTTT
CASSLNSENEKLFF
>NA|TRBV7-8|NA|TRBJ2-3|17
TGTGCCAGCAGACCAACCTATACTTCGCGGTATTCAGATACGCAGTATTTT
CASRPTYTSRYSDTQYF
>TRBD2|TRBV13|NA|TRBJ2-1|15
TGTGCCAGCAGCAAGGGACTAGCGGACTACAATGAGCAGTTCTTC
CASSKGLADYNEQFF
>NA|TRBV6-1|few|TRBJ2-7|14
TGTGCCAGCATCCCCGGACTGGGCTCCGACGAGCAGTACTTC
CASIPGLGSDEQYF
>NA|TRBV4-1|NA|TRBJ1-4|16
TGCGCCAGCAGCCCCTCCGGACAGAGGCCCAATGAAAAACTGTTTTTT
CASSPSGQRPNEKLFF
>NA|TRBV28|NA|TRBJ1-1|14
TGTGCCAGCAGTTGGCAGGGTACGAACACTGAAGCTTTCTTT
CASSWQGTNTEAFF
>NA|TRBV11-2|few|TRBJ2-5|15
TGTGCCAGCAGCGTCCGGGATGAATATCCGGAGACCCAGTACTTC
CASSVRDEYPETQYF
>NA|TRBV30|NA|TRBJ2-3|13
TGTGCCTGGTTAGGCGGAAGCACAGATACGCAGTATTTT
CAWLGGSTDTQYF
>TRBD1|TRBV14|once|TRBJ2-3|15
TGTGCCAGCAGCCAAGGTGACAGGGAACCAGGTACGCAGTATTTT
CASSQGDREPGTQYF
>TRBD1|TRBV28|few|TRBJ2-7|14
TGTGCCAGCAGTTGGACAGGTTTATCCTACGAGCAGTACTTC
CASSWTGLSYEQYF
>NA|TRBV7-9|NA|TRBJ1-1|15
TGTGCCAGCAGCCTCTGGGGCGCCTTGAACACTGAAGCTTTCTTT
CASSLWGALNTEAFF
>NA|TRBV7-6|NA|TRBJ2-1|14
TGTGCCAGCAGCGAACCGGGACTTCACAATGAGCAGTTCTTC
CASSEPGLHNEQFF
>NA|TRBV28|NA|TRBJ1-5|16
TGTGCCAGCAGTTTAATTCCCGGAGGCTTCAATCAGCCCCAGCATTTT
CASSLIPGGFNQPQHF
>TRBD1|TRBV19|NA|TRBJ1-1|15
TGTGCCAGTAGTTCCGGGACAGGGGGCAGAACTGAAGCTTTCTTT
CASSSGTGGRTEAFF
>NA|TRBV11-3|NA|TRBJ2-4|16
TGTGCCAGCAGCTTAGCGGTCAGACTAGCCAAAAACATTCAGTACTTC
CASSLAVRLAKNIQYF
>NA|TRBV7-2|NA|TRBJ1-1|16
TGTGCCAGCAGTCCGCGGCAGGGAACTCATCACACTGAAGCTTTCTTT
CASSPRQGTHHTEAFF
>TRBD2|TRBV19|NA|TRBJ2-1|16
TGTGCCAGTAGTATGATACTAGCGGGAGGGTACAATGAGCAGTTCTTC
CASSMILAGGYNEQFF
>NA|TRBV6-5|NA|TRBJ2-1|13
TGTGCCACGATAGGAGGGTGGTCGAATGAGCAGTTCTTC
CATIGGWSNEQFF
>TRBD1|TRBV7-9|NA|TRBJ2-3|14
TGTGCCAGCAACCTACAGGGGTCCACAGATACGCAGTATTTT
CASNLQGSTDTQYF
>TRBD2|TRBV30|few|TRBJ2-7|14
TGTGCCTGGAGTGACAAGCGGGGGGGCTACGAGCAGTACTTC
CAWSDKRGGYEQYF
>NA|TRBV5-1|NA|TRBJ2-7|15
TGCGCCAGCAGCCCCATACAGGGAGCAACATACGAGCAGTACTTC
CASSPIQGATYEQYF
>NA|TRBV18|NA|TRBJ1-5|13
TGTGCCAGCTCCGACAGCTACGATCAGCCCCAGCATTTT
CASSDSYDQPQHF
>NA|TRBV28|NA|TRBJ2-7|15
TGTGCCAGCATTCCCCGCGGGCAGGGGAAAGGGGAGCAGTACTTC
CASIPRGQGKGEQYF
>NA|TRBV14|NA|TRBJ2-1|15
TGTGCCAGCAGCCAAGGGGGCTGGAACTACAATGAGCAGTTCTTC
CASSQGGWNYNEQFF
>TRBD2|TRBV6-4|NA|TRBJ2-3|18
TGTGCCAGCAGTGTGCGTAAGCGGGAGTCGTCCTGCACAGATACGCAGTATTTT
CASSVRKRESSCTDTQYF
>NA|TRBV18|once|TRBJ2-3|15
TGTGCCAGCTCACAAGAAATCACCTCCACAAATACGCAGTATTTT
CASSQEITSTNTQYF
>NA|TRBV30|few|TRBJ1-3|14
TGTGCCTGGAGTGTCCTAGGAGGTGGAAACACCATATATTTT
CAWSVLGGGNTIYF
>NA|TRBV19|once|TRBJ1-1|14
TGTGCCAGTAGTATAGGACAGATGAACACTGAAGCTTTCTTT
CASSIGQMNTEAFF
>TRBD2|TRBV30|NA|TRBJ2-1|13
TGTGCCTGGACTACTAGCGGATACAATGAGCAGTTCTTC
CAWTTSGYNEQFF
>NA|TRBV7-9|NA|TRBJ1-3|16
TGTGCCAGCAGCTGGCGGACAGTTCTCTCTGGAAACACCATATATTTT
CASSWRTVLSGNTIYF
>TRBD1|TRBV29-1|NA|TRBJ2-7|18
TGCAGCGTTGTGGGCCTCTTTGGCCGAGGACAGGGGCGCTACGAGCAGTACTTC
CSVVGLFGRGQGRYEQYF
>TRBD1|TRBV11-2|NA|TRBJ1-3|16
TGTGCCAGCAGCGTAGGCCTAACAGGGGCTGGAAACACCATATATTTT
CASSVGLTGAGNTIYF